Reported below is one T cell receptor (beta chain). The CDR3 spans 13 residues. V was cut by 1 base and J by 7 bases, with 10 bases left in between. Clones were sequenced by immunoSEQ multiplex PCR, and TCRdb holds only the in-frame ones, with some missing. The sample has approximately 310,000 clones, roughly 85% seen once. These data belong to a study of blood T cell repertoires in COVID-19. Study as a whole: The United States, Italy and Spain supplied acute and convalescent COVID-19 samples.

The study counted Cohort 3 donors as recovered given two negative PCRs, clearance, or symptom resolution. The J gene is TRBJ1-1, the V gene TRBV12-3 or TRBV12-4; no clear D gene. This TCR was sampled from a man aged 30 to 45 who had recovered from COVID-19. The source material was PBMCs or T cells enriched from blood (not recorded which). CDR3 coding DNA: TGTGCCAGCAGTTTAGGTAGGCGGATTGAAGCTTTCTTT. Protein sequence: CASSLGRRIEAFF.